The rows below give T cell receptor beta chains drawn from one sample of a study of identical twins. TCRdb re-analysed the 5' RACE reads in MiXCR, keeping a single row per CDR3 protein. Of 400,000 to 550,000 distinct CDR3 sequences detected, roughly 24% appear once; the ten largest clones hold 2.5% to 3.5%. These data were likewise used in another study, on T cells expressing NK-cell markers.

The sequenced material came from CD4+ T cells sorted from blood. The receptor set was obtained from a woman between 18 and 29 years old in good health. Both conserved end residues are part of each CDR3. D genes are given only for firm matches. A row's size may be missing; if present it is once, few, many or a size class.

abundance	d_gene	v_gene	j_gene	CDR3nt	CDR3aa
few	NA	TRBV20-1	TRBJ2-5	TGCAGTGCTACTCCCCAAGAGACCCAGTACTTC	CSATPQETQYF
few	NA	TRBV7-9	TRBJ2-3	TGTGCCAGCAGCTCTACTTTGGGGGCTCGCGGCACAGATACGCAGTATTTT	CASSSTLGARGTDTQYF
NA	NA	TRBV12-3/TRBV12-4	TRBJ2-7	TGTGCCAGCAGTTTATACGCAGGGGAGGTCAACGAGCAGTACTTC	CASSLYAGEVNEQYF
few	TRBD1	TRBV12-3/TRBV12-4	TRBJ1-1	TGTGCCAGCAGTTTTCCCGGGACAGGGCTGGACACTGAAGCTTTCTTT	CASSFPGTGLDTEAFF
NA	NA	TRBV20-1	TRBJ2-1	TGCAGTGCTAGAGATTTTCGGAGCTCCTACAATGAGCAGTTCTTC	CSARDFRSSYNEQFF
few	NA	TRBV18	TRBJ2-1	TGTGCCAGCCACATGCGCCAGGGCTTTTTATATGAGCAGTTCTTC	CASHMRQGFLYEQFF
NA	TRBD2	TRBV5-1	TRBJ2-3	TGCGCCAGCAGCTTGGTCCCGGATAGCGGGAGGCCCACCGGTACGCAGTATTTT	CASSLVPDSGRPTGTQYF
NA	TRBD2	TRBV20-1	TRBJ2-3	TGCAGTGCCCAACGACTAGCGGGTAAAACAGATACGCAGTATTTT	CSAQRLAGKTDTQYF
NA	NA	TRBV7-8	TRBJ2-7	TGTGCCAGCAGCTTAGGACAGCACGGGGAGCAGTACTTC	CASSLGQHGEQYF
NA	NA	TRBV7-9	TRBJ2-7	TGTGCCAGCAGCTTAGCGATGGAGGAGCAGTACTTC	CASSLAMEEQYF
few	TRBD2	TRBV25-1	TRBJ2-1	TGTGCCTGCGAAGAGACTAGCGGGAGGAATGAGCAGTTCTTC	CACEETSGRNEQFF
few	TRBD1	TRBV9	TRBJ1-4	TGTGCCAGCAGCGTAGAGACAGGGGAAAAACTGTTTTTT	CASSVETGEKLFF
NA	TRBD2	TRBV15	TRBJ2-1	TGTGCCACCAGCCCAGGGGTAGCGGGGGTTAATGAGCAGTTCTTC	CATSPGVAGVNEQFF
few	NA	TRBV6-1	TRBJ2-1	TGTGCCAGCAGTCCCCGCTACTCCAATGAGCAGTTCTTC	CASSPRYSNEQFF
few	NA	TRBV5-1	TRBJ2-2	TGCGCCAGCAGCGCGGGACAGATCACCGGGGAGCTGTTTTTT	CASSAGQITGELFF
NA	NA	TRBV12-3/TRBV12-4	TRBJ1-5	TGTGCCAGCAGTCAGGCGGAAGGTCAGCCCCAGCATTTT	CASSQAEGQPQHF
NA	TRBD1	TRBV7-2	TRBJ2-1	TGTGCCAGCAGCTTTTCGGCCCGACAGGGGAAGAACAATGAGCAGTTCTTC	CASSFSARQGKNNEQFF
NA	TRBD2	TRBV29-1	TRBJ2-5	TGCAGCGTTGTGCCTAGCGGTGCCCAAGAGACCCAGTACTTC	CSVVPSGAQETQYF
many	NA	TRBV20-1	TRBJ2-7	TGCAGTGCAACCGGACGGCTCTCCTACGAGCAGTACTTC	CSATGRLSYEQYF
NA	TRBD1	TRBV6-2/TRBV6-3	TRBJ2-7	TGTGCCAGCAGTCAAGGACAGGGGGTCGAGCAGTACTTC	CASSQGQGVEQYF
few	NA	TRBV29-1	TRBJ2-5	TGCAGCGTCGGTACCGGGCCCTTCCAAGAGACCCAGTACTTC	CSVGTGPFQETQYF
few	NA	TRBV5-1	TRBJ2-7	TGCGCCAGCAGCTTGGGGGGTGACAGGCGTTCCTACGAGCAGTACTTC	CASSLGGDRRSYEQYF
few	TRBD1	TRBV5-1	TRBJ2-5	TGCGCCAGCAGCCACCTAGGACAGGGGGCAGAGACCCAGTACTTC	CASSHLGQGAETQYF
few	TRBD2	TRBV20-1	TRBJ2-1	TGCAGTGCTAGAGACGTTTTGGGTCGCGGGAGGGCCATTAACGAGCAGTTCTTC	CSARDVLGRGRAINEQFF
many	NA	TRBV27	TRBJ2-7	TGTGCCAGCAGTTTTTCTAGCAAGGGATACGAGCAGTACTTC	CASSFSSKGYEQYF
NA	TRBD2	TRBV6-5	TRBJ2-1	TGTGCCAGCAGTTACAGCGGGAGTTTAAATGAGCAGTTCTTC	CASSYSGSLNEQFF
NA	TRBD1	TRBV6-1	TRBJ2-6	TGTGCCAGCACCCGGACAGGGGCAACTGGGGCCAACGTCCTGACTTTC	CASTRTGATGANVLTF
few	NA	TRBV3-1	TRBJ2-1	TGTGCCAGCAGCCAAGATAGGATGAATATAAACAATGAGCAGTTCTTC	CASSQDRMNINNEQFF
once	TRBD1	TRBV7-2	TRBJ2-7	TGTGCCAGCAGCTTAACCCCGGGACAGGGATTCGCGCAGTACTTC	CASSLTPGQGFAQYF
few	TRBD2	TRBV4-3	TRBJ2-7	TGCGCCAGCAGCCAAGGGCGGGGGGACTACGAGCAGTACTTC	CASSQGRGDYEQYF
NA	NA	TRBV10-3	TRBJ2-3	TGTGCCATCAACAGGGACTCGGCAGATACGCAGTATTTT	CAINRDSADTQYF
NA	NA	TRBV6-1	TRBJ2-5	TGTGCCAGCAGTCGAGTCCCGGGACACGGGAGGGAGACCCAGTACTTC	CASSRVPGHGRETQYF
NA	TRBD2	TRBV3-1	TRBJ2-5	TGTGCCAGCAGCATCGGGACTACTCCCTCTGAGACCCAGTACTTC	CASSIGTTPSETQYF
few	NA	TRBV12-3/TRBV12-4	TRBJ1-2	TGTGCCAGCAGTCACCAGGGGCCTTGGGGCTACACCTTC	CASSHQGPWGYTF
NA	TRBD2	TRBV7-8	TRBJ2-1	TGTGCCAGCAGCTTAGCCCGATCTAGCGGGACCCCTGGTGATGAGCAGTTCTTC	CASSLARSSGTPGDEQFF
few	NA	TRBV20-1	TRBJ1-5	TGCAGTGCTAGATGGGGCAGGTCCAATCAGCCCCAGCATTTT	CSARWGRSNQPQHF
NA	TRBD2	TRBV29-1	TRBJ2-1	TGCAGCGTCTATAGCGGGGGGACGGGAGAGCAGTTCTTC	CSVYSGGTGEQFF
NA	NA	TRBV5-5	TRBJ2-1	TGTGCCAGCAGCTTGCAGGGGCTAGGAACCTACAATGAGCAGTTCTTC	CASSLQGLGTYNEQFF
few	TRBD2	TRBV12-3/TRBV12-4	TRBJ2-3	TGTGCCAGCAGTTCTCGACTAGCGGGGGTCACAGATACGCAGTATTTT	CASSSRLAGVTDTQYF
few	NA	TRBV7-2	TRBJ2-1	TGTGCCAGCAGCTTGATTAGGGCTAGTTGGAATGAGCAGTTCTTC	CASSLIRASWNEQFF
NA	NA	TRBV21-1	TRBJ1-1	TGTGCCAGCAGCGCATTGGGCACACACTACATGAACACTGAAGCTTTCTTT	CASSALGTHYMNTEAFF
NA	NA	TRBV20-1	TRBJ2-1	TGCAGTGCTCAATACAATGAGCAGTTCTTC	CSAQYNEQFF
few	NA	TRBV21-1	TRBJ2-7	TGTGCCAGCGGAATTAGCGGGGTCGAGACCTACGAGCAGTACTTC	CASGISGVETYEQYF
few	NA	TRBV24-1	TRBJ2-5	TGTGCCACCAGTGACCCCCGGACTTCTGGAGAGACCCAGTACTTC	CATSDPRTSGETQYF
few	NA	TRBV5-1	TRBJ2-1	TGCGCCAGCAGCCCCCCCTGGACCAATGAGCAGTTCTTC	CASSPPWTNEQFF
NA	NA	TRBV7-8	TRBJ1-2	TGTGCCAGCAGCTTAGACCATAGGGGTATGAACTATGGCTACACCTTC	CASSLDHRGMNYGYTF
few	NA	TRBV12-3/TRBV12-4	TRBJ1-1	TGTGCCAGCAGTTTATCGGGGCCGGCTTTCTTT	CASSLSGPAFF